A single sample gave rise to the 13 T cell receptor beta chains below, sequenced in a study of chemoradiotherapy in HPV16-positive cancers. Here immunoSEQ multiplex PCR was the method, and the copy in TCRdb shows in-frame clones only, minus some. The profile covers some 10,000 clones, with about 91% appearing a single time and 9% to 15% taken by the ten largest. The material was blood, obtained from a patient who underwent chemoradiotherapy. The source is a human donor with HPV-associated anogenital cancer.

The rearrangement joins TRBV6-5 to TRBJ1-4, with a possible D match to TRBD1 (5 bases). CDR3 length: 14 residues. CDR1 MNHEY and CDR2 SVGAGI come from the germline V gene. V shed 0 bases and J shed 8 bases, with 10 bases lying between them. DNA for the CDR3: TGTGCCAGCAGTTACTCAGGGGCGAGGGAAAAACTGTTTTTT. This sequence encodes CASSYSGAREKLFF.

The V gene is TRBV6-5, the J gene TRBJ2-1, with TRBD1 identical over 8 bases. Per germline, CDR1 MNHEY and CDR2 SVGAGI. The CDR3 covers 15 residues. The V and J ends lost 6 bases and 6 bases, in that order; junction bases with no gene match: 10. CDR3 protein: CASSPDRGFSNEQFF. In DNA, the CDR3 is TGTGCCAGCAGCCCCGACAGGGGATTTTCCAATGAGCAGTTCTTC.

The CDR3 loop reads CASTNVGGSNQPQHF. The DNA for the CDR3 is TGTGCCAGCACTAACGTTGGGGGTTCCAATCAGCCCCAGCATTTT. This chain uses TRBV6-1 with TRBJ1-5; tentative D call: TRBD1 (5 bases). Germline values: CDR1 MNHNS, CDR2 SASEGT. V was clipped by 7 bases and J by 3 bases, with 16 bases between them. The CDR3 is made up of 15 amino acids.

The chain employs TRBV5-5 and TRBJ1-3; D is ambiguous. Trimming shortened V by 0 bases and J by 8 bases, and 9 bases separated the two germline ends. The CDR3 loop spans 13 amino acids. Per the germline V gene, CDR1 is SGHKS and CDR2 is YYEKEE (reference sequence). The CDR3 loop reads CASSLAGSDTIYF. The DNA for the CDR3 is TGTGCCAGCAGCTTGGCGGGTTCAGACACCATATATTTT.

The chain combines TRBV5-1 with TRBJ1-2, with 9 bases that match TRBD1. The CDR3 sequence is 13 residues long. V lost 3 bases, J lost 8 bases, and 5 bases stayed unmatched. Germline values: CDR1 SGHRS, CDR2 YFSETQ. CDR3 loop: CASSSQGAEGYTF. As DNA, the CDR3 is TGCGCCAGCAGCTCACAGGGGGCTGAAGGCTACACCTTC.

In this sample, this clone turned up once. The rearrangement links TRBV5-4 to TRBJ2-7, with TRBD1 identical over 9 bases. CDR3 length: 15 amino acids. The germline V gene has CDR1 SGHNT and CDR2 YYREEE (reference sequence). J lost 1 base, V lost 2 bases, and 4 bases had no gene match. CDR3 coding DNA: TGTGCCAGCAGCTTACAGGGGGCCCGATCCTACGAGCAGTACGTC. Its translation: CASSLQGARSYEQYV.

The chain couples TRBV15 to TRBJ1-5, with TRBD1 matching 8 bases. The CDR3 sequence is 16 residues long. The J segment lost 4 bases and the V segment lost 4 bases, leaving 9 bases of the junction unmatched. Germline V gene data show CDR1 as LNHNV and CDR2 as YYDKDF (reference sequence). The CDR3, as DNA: TGTGCCACCAGCACCAGCAGGGGGCTAACTAATCAGCCCCAGCATTTT. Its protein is CATSTSRGLTNQPQHF.

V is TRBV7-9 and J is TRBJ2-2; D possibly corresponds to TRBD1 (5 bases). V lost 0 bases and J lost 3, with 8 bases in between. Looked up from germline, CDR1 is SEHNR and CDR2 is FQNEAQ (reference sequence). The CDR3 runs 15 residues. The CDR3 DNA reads TGTGCCAGCAGCTTAGCGGGGCCCGACACCGGGGAGCTGTTTTTT. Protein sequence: CASSLAGPDTGELFF.

The CDR3 is CATSRVGGTDTQYF. The CDR3 bases are TGTGCCACCAGCAGAGTGGGCGGCACAGATACGCAGTATTTT. V is TRBV15 and J is TRBJ2-3; D uncertain. The V and J ends lost 1 base and 1 base respectively, with 6 bases between them. This CDR3 has 14 amino acids. The V gene's germline CDR1 is LNHNV and CDR2 YYDKDF (reference sequence).

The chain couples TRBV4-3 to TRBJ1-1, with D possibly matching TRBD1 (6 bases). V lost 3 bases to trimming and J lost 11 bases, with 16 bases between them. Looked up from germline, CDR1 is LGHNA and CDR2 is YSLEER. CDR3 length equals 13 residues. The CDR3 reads CASSQAGADGAFF. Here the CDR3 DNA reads TGCGCCAGCAGCCAGGCAGGGGCTGATGGGGCTTTCTTT.

The CDR3 DNA reads as TGTGCCTGGAGTCCCCAGCTGAACACTGAAGCTTTCTTT. Translating it yields CAWSPQLNTEAFF. The gene calls are TRBV30 and TRBJ1-1; D gene uncertain. The CDR3 totals 13 residues. The V end lost 2 bases, the J end lost 0 bases, and 7 bases lay between the germline ends. Germline CDR1 and CDR2: GTSNPN and SVGIG (reference sequence).

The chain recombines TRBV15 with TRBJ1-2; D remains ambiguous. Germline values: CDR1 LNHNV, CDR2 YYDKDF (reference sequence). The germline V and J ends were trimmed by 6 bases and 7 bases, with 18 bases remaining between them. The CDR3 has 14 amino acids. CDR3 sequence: CATREGTVTTGYTF. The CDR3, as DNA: TGTGCCACCAGGGAGGGTACAGTCACAACTGGCTACACCTTC.

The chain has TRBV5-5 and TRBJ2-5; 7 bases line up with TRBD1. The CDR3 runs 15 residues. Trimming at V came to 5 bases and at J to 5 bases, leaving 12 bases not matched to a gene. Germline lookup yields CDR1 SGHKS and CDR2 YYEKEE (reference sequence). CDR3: CASRFTKGAGETQYF. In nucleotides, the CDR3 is TGTGCCAGCAGATTCACGAAGGGGGCTGGGGAGACCCAGTACTTC.